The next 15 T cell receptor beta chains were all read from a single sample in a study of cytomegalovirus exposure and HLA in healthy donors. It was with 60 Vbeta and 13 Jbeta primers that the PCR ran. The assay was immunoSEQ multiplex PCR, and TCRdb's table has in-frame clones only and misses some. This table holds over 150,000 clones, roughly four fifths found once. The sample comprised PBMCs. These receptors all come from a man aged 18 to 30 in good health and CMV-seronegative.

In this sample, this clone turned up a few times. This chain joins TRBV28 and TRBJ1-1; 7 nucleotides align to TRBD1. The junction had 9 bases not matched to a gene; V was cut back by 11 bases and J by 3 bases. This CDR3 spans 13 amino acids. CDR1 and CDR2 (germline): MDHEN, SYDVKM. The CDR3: CAAVAGGYTEAFF. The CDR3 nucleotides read TGTGCCGCAGTCGCAGGGGGTTACACTGAAGCTTTCTTT.

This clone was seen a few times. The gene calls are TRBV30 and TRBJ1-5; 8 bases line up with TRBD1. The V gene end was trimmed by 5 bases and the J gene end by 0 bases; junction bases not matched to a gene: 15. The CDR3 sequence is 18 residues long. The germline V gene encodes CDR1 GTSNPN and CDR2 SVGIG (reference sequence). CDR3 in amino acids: CAWVGDRQGPVSNQPQHF. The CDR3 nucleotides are TGTGCCTGGGTGGGGGACCGACAGGGGCCTGTTAGCAATCAGCCCCAGCATTTT.

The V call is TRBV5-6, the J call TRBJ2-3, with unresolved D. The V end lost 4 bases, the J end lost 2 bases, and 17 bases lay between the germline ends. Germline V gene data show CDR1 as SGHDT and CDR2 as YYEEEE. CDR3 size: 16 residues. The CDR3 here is CASSPGVAEFTDTQYF. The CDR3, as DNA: TGTGCCAGCAGCCCTGGTGTGGCGGAATTCACAGATACGCAGTATTTT.

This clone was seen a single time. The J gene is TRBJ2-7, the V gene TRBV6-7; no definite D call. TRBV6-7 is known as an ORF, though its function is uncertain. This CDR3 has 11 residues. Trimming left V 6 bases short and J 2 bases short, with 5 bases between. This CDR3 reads CASSGTYEQYF. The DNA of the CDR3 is TGTGCCAGCAGCGGTACCTACGAGCAGTACTTC.

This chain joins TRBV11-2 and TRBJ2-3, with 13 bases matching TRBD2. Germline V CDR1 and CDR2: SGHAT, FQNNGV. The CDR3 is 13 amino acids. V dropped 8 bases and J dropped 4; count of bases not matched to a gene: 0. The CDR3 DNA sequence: TGTGCCAGCGGACTAGCGGGAGCAGATACGCAGTATTTT. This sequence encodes CASGLAGADTQYF.

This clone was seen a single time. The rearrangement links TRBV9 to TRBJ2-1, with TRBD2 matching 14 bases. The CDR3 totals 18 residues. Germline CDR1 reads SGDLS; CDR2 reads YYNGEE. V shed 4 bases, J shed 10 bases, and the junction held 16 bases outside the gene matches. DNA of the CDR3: TGTGCCAGCAGCCTCCAATACCGACTAGCGGGAGGGCCGTGGGAGCAGTTCTTC. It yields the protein CASSLQYRLAGGPWEQFF. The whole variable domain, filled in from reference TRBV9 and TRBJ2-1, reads DSGVTQTPKHLITATGQRVTLRCSPRSGDLSVYWYQQSLDQGLQFLIQYYNGEERAKGNILERFSAQQFPDLHSELNLSSLELGDSALYFCASSLQYRLAGGPWEQFFGPGTRLTVL.

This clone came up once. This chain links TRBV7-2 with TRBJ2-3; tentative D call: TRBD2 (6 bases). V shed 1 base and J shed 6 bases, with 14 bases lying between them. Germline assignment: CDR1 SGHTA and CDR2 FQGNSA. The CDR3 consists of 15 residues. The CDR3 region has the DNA TGTGCCAGCAGCTTAGTCCCTAGAGCGGGCGATACGCAGTATTTT. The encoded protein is CASSLVPRAGDTQYF.

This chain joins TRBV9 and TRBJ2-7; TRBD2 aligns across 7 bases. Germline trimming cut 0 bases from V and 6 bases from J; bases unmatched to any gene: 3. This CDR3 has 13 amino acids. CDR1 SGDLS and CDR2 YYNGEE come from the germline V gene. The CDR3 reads CASSVASSGEQYF. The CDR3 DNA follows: TGTGCCAGCAGCGTAGCGTCTAGCGGCGAGCAGTACTTC. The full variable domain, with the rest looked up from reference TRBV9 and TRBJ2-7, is DSGVTQTPKHLITATGQRVTLRCSPRSGDLSVYWYQQSLDQGLQFLIQYYNGEERAKGNILERFSAQQFPDLHSELNLSSLELGDSALYFCASSVASSGEQYFGPGTRLTVT.

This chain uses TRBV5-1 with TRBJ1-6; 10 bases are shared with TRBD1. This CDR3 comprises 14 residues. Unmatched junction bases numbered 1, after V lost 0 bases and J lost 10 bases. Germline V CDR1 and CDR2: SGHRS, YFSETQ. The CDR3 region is CASSLGQGASPLHF. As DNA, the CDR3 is TGCGCCAGCAGCTTGGGACAGGGGGCGTCACCCCTCCACTTT.

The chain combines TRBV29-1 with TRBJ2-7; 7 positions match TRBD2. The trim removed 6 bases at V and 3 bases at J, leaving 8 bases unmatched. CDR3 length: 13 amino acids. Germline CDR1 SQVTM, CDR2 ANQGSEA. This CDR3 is CSVLVAGHYEQYF. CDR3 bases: TGCAGCGTCCTCGTAGCGGGCCACTACGAGCAGTACTTC.

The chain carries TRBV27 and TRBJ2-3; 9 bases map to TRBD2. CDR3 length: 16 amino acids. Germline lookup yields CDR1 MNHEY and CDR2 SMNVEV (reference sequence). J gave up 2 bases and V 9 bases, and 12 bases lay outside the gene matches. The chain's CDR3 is CASTPHGGRATDTQYF. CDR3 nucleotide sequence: TGTGCCAGTACCCCTCACGGCGGGAGGGCCACAGATACGCAGTATTTT.

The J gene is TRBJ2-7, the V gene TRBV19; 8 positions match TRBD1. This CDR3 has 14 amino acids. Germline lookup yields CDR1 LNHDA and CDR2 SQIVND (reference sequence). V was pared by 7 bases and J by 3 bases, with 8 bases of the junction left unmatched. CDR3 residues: CASTPGTGDYEQYF. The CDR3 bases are TGTGCCAGTACCCCCGGGACAGGCGACTACGAGCAGTACTTC.

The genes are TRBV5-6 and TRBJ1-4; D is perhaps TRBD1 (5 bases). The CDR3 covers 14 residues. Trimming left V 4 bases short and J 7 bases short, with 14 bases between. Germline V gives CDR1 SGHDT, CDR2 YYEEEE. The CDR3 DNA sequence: TGTGCCAGCAGCGGGGGGGAGAGGAGTGAAAAACTGTTTTTT. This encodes CASSGGERSEKLFF.

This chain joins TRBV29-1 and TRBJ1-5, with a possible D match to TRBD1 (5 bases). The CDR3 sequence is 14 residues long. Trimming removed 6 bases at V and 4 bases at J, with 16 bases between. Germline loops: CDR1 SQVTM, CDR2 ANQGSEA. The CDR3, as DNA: TGCAGCGTCGCCGGGGGGGACCCTAATCAGCCCCAGCATTTT. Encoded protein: CSVAGGDPNQPQHF.

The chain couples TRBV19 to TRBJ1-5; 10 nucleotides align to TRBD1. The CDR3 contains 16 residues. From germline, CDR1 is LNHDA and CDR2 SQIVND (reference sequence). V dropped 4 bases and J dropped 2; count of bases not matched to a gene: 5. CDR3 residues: CASSSWDRGGNQPQHF. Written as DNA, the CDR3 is TGTGCCAGTAGTAGCTGGGACAGGGGCGGCAATCAGCCCCAGCATTTT. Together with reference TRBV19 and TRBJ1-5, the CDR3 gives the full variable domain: DGGITQSPKYLFRKEGQNVTLSCEQNLNHDAMYWYRQDPGQGLRLIYYSQIVNDFQKGDIAEGYSVSREKKESFPLTVTSAQKNPTAFYLCASSSWDRGGNQPQHFGDGTRLSIL.